These 10 T cell receptor beta chains came from one sample sequenced in a study of blood T cells in healthy people across ages (dated by TCRdb to the mid-2010s). The library came from 5' RACE. Reads for this sample came from an Illumina HiSeq 2500. A second PCR of about 7 to 12 cycles was run with a J-beta primer mix and a sample-barcoded 5' primer. TCRdb itself trimmed the public reads at Q25 with fastp, ran MiXCR and retained productive beta chains. Rows with one shared CDR3 protein collapse into an entry with the most common genes and DNA. The sample includes 550,000 to 600,000 distinct CDR3 sequences, with 25% to 30% observed a single time. Approximately 17% of the sample rests with the top ten. What was sequenced was blood. All receptors derive from a woman between 65 and 79 years old in good health.

This clonotype occurred a few times. This chain connects TRBV7-2 to TRBJ2-5, with no clear D. The ends were cut back, 0 bases at V and 3 bases at J, with 8 bases in the middle. Germline values: CDR1 SGHTA, CDR2 FQGNSA. The CDR3 extends over 14 amino acids. CDR3 nucleotides: TGTGCCAGCAGCTTAGCGGTAACAGAAGAGACCCAGTACTTC. Translation: CASSLAVTEETQYF.

CDR3 sequence reads: CASSFGGAAKNIQYF. CDR3 DNA: TGTGCCAGCAGTTTTGGGGGCGCAGCCAAAAACATTCAGTACTTC. This chain uses TRBV12-3 or TRBV12-4 with TRBJ2-4; maybe TRBD1 (6 bases). CDR3 length: 15 amino acids. The ends were cut back, 3 bases at V and 0 bases at J, with 9 bases in the middle.

The V gene is TRBV7-2, the J gene TRBJ2-1, with 15 bases that match TRBD2. The last part of the DNA fits TRBJ2-5 better; the J call may be wrong. This CDR3 contains 18 residues. Germline lookup yields CDR1 SGHTA and CDR2 FQGNSA. The DNA of the CDR3 is TGTGCCAGCAGCTTAGGATGGACTAGCGGGGGGGCCGAAGAGACCCAGTACTTC. Protein: CASSLGWTSGGAEETQYF.

Comment on this clonotype: This may stem from a read error, because a much larger clone lies one nucleotide away. The chain's CDR3 is CSARDGGMTAYEQYF. Here the CDR3 DNA reads TGCAGTGCTAGAGATGGCGGGATGACGGCCTACGAGCAGTACTTC. The rearrangement links TRBV20-1 to TRBJ2-7, with a tentative D call TRBD2 (6 bases). The germline CDR1 and CDR2 sequences are DFQATT and SNEGSKA (reference sequence). CDR3 length: 15 residues. V shed 0 bases and J shed 2 bases, with 14 bases lying between them.

The sample holds a few counts of this clonotype. The J gene is TRBJ2-7, the V gene TRBV6-5; TRBD1 aligns across 7 bases. The CDR3 totals 15 residues. In germline, CDR1 is MNHEY, CDR2 SVGAGI. Trimming at V came to 2 bases and at J to 3 bases, leaving 7 bases not matched to a gene. CDR3 protein: CASSYGGQSNYEQYF. The CDR3 DNA reads as TGTGCCAGCAGTTACGGGGGACAGAGCAACTACGAGCAGTACTTC.

The chain couples TRBV29-1 to TRBJ2-5; D is ambiguous. The CDR3 runs to 12 residues. V was shortened by 5 bases and J by 2 bases, with 9 bases between the two germline ends. From germline, CDR1 is SQVTM and CDR2 ANQGSEA. As DNA, the CDR3 is TGCAGCGTTCTGGCAGGACAAGAGACCCAGTACTTC. Translating it yields CSVLAGQETQYF.

This clonotype has more than one count but fewer than ten. The conserved phenylalanine or tryptophan normally closing the CDR3 is absent here, so this likely arose from a read error. As DNA, the CDR3 is TGTGCCATCAGTGAGTCGACTCGGGACAAGTCGATTCGCCGGGGCTACACCCTC. Protein: CAISESTRDKSIRRGYTL. The chain uses TRBV10-3 and TRBJ1-2, with a possible D match to TRBD1 (6 bases). There are 18 residues in the CDR3. Trimming left V 0 bases short and J 8 bases short, with 25 bases between. The germline V gene encodes CDR1 ENHRY and CDR2 SYGVKD.

This clonotype was observed a handful of times. The V call is TRBV6-6, the J call TRBJ2-1; perhaps D is TRBD1 or TRBD2 (5 bases each). CDR3 size: 12 residues. Deletions cut 2 bases from V and 15 bases from J, with 14 bases between. CDR1 is MNHNY, CDR2 SVGAGI, per germline (reference sequence). The CDR3 nucleotides read TGTGCCAGCAGTTACGCTGGGGGTCCTATGTTCTTC. Protein: CASSYAGGPMFF.

This clonotype was counted only a few times. This sequence joins TRBV20-1 and TRBJ2-5; 13 bases match TRBD2. Germline trimming cut 3 bases from V and 5 bases from J; bases unmatched to any gene: 3. The CDR3 extends over 14 amino acids. CDR1 DFQATT and CDR2 SNEGSKA come from the germline V gene (reference sequence). The CDR3 sequence is CSARGTSGAETQYF. The CDR3 DNA is TGCAGTGCTAGGGGGACTAGCGGGGCGGAGACCCAGTACTTC.

This clonotype was detected a few times. The V and J genes are TRBV28 and TRBJ2-1; D possibly uses TRBD1 or TRBD2 (6 bases each). CDR1 MDHEN and CDR2 SYDVKM come from the germline V gene. V was cut by 6 bases and J by 6 bases, with 15 bases left in between. The CDR3 extends over 14 amino acids. This CDR3 is CASRGPGGLNEQFF. The CDR3 DNA is TGTGCCAGCAGGGGGCCCGGGGGCCTCAATGAGCAGTTCTTC.